The 32 T cell receptor beta chains below come from one sample, sequenced in a study of cytomegalovirus exposure and HLA in healthy donors. TCRdb's table, derived via immunoSEQ multiplex PCR, lists solely in-frame clones and lacks some. The data contain 150,000 to 200,000 clones, 85% of them singletons. Sequencing was done on a sample of PBMCs. All receptors come from a man between 18 and 35 years old in good health and CMV-seropositive.

J is TRBJ2-6 and V is TRBV7-3; 9 nucleotides match TRBD1. V trimming: 2 bases; J trimming: 13 bases; junction bases outside the gene matches: 9. The germline gives CDR1 SGHTA, CDR2 FQGTGA. The CDR3 contains 15 residues. In DNA, the CDR3 is TGTGCCAGCAGCTTAGGTCCTGCGGGACAGGGAGTCCTGACTTTC. It is translated as CASSLGPAGQGVLTF.

The chain carries TRBV2 and TRBJ2-3, with TRBD1 matching 10 bases. Germline V gene sequence: CDR1 SNHLY, CDR2 FYNNEI. This CDR3 region has 14 residues. V lost 4 bases and J lost 5; bases outside the gene matches: 3. The CDR3 nucleotides read TGTGCCAGCAGTGGACAGGGGGCAGGAGATACGCAGTATTTT. Amino acid sequence: CASSGQGAGDTQYF.

This chain links TRBV7-3 with TRBJ2-7, with D possibly TRBD1 on 6 matching bases. Germline V CDR1 and CDR2: SGHTA, FQGTGA. The CDR3 totals 15 residues. Trimming took off 0 bases at V and 2 bases at J, with 11 bases between the two ends. In DNA, the CDR3 is TGTGCCAGCAGCTTAACGTCCAGGGGACCCTACGAGCAGTACTTC. Translated, it gives CASSLTSRGPYEQYF.

This chain's CDR3 is CASSVDSSGANVLTF. In nucleotides, the CDR3 is TGTGCCAGCAGCGTAGACAGCTCTGGGGCCAACGTCCTGACTTTC. The rearrangement joins TRBV9 to TRBJ2-6; D gene ambiguous. The CDR3 extends over 15 amino acids. Trimming left V 0 bases short and J 0 bases short, with 4 bases between. The germline V gene has CDR1 SGDLS and CDR2 YYNGEE.

This chain links TRBV5-1 with TRBJ1-2; D might be TRBD1 (5 bases). Per the germline V gene, CDR1 is SGHRS and CDR2 is YFSETQ. This CDR3 has 14 residues. The V end lost 0 bases, the J end lost 4 bases, and 10 bases lay between the germline ends. CDR3 DNA: TGCGCCAGCAGCTTGGGACAGCTAATCTATGGCTACACCTTC. Its protein is CASSLGQLIYGYTF.

The rearrangement links TRBV5-6 to TRBJ2-3, with 11 bases matching TRBD2. V trimming: 0 bases; J trimming: 1 base; junction bases outside the gene matches: 7. CDR3 length: 18 amino acids. Germline V gene lookup returns CDR1 SGHDT and CDR2 YYEEEE. The CDR3: CASSLVSGGAKGTDTQYF. The CDR3 DNA is TGTGCCAGCAGCTTGGTTAGCGGGGGGGCCAAGGGCACAGATACGCAGTATTTT.

This chain connects TRBV28 to TRBJ2-6; 7 positions match TRBD2. From germline, CDR1 is MDHEN and CDR2 SYDVKM. The CDR3 totals 16 residues. Trimming at V came to 4 bases and at J to 4 bases, leaving 7 bases not matched to a gene. CDR3 bases: TGTGCCAGCAGTTCTCCGGGGGGTGGCGGGGCCAACGTCCTGACTTTC. Translated: CASSSPGGGGANVLTF.

This chain joins TRBV7-9 and TRBJ2-7; 7 bases map to TRBD1. The CDR3 loop spans 15 amino acids. CDR1 and CDR2 (germline): SEHNR, FQNEAQ (reference sequence). J gave up 5 bases and V 6 bases, and 13 bases lay outside the gene matches. The CDR3 is CASRKTGATLDEQYF. The CDR3 DNA sequence: TGTGCCAGCAGGAAAACAGGGGCGACTTTGGACGAGCAGTACTTC.

On this clone: A much more abundant neighbour one base away suggests this may be a read error. J is TRBJ2-7 and V is TRBV5-4; TRBD1 might be the D (6 bases). This CDR3 is 12 amino acids long. V was clipped by 4 bases and J by 4 bases, with 9 bases between them. Germline assignment: CDR1 SGHNT and CDR2 YYREEE (reference sequence). CDR3 loop: CASSLQGYEQYF. The CDR3 DNA follows: TGTGCCAGCAGCCTACAGGGATACGAGCAGTACTTC.

The chain has TRBV5-1 and TRBJ2-3, with D maybe TRBD2 (5 bases). The V end was cut by 0 bases, the J end by 5 bases, with 13 bases between. This CDR3 is built from 15 residues. Germline V gives CDR1 SGHRS, CDR2 YFSETQ. DNA of the CDR3: TGCGCCAGCAGCTTGGGAGGGAGATCGGTAGATACGCAGTATTTT. This translates into CASSLGGRSVDTQYF.

V is TRBV9 and J is TRBJ2-5, with D tentatively TRBD2 (6 bases). The V and J ends lost 0 bases and 5 bases respectively, with 17 bases between them. The CDR3 is made up of 16 amino acids. Germline V CDR1 and CDR2: SGDLS, YYNGEE. The CDR3, as DNA: TGTGCCAGCAGCGTAGGGGGGACCCGGGGGAGCGAGACCCAGTACTTC. As protein: CASSVGGTRGSETQYF.

V usage is TRBV14 and J usage is TRBJ1-2; D may be TRBD1 (5 bases). Germline CDR1 reads SGHDN; CDR2 reads FVKESK. The V end was cut by 4 bases, the J end by 8 bases, with 14 bases between. This CDR3 has 13 amino acids. CDR3 sequence reads: CASSPRGGEGYTF. The DNA for the CDR3 is TGTGCCAGCAGCCCTAGGGGTGGCGAAGGCTACACCTTC.

The J gene is TRBJ2-1, the V gene TRBV7-3; 9 nucleotides line up with TRBD2. Germline V gene sequence: CDR1 SGHTA, CDR2 FQGTGA. The CDR3 covers 15 residues. Germline trimming cut 3 bases from V and 1 base from J; bases unmatched to any gene: 1. DNA for the CDR3: TGTGCCAGCAGCTTTAGCGGGAGTTCCTACAATGAGCAGTTCTTC. Translation: CASSFSGSSYNEQFF.

The chain combines TRBV5-1 with TRBJ2-3, with a weak D call TRBD2 (5 bases). This CDR3 spans 17 amino acids. V was pared by 0 bases and J by 2 bases, with 16 bases between. Per germline, CDR1 SGHRS and CDR2 YFSETQ. Here the CDR3 DNA reads TGCGCCAGCAGCTTGGGACTGCTAGCAGAAAACACAGATACGCAGTATTTT. Protein: CASSLGLLAENTDTQYF.

This clone was detected a few times. The chain recombines TRBV27 with TRBJ2-7; D gene ambiguous. Deletions cut 4 bases from V and 2 bases from J, with 3 bases between. The germline CDR1 and CDR2 sequences are MNHEY and SMNVEV (reference sequence). The CDR3 is made up of 11 amino acids. Here the CDR3 reads CASSSPYEQYF. The CDR3 region has the DNA TGTGCCAGCAGTTCTCCCTACGAGCAGTACTTC.

The J gene is TRBJ1-2, the V gene TRBV7-3; TRBD1 aligns across 7 bases. V gave up 2 bases and J gave up 2 bases; unmatched junction bases: 2. The CDR3 runs 14 residues. Looked up from germline, CDR1 is SGHTA and CDR2 is FQGTGA. CDR3 bases: TGTGCCAGCAGCTTAGAAGGGGGCAACTATGGCTACACCTTC. It codes for CASSLEGGNYGYTF.

The rearrangement joins TRBV15 to TRBJ2-7; the match to TRBD1 covers 10 bases. After removal of 3 bases from V and 5 bases from J, the junction contained 10 bases not matched to a gene. Germline V gives CDR1 LNHNV, CDR2 YYDKDF (reference sequence). This CDR3 contains 16 residues. CDR3: CATSRGTGQGIDEQYF. The CDR3 DNA sequence: TGTGCCACCAGCAGGGGAACGGGACAGGGGATCGACGAGCAGTACTTC.

The rearrangement uses TRBV5-1 and TRBJ2-3, with TRBD2 matching 10 bases. CDR3 size: 16 residues. Looked up from germline, CDR1 is SGHRS and CDR2 is YFSETQ. J lost 1 base, V lost 0 bases, and 2 bases had no gene match. The DNA for the CDR3 is TGCGCCAGCAGCTTGGCAGGGACTAGCGGCACAGATACGCAGTATTTT. Translation: CASSLAGTSGTDTQYF.

The J gene is TRBJ2-2, the V gene TRBV2; weak D call: TRBD2 (7 bases). The V end lost 2 bases, the J end lost 4 bases, and 14 bases lay between the germline ends. Germline assignment: CDR1 SNHLY and CDR2 FYNNEI. The length of the CDR3 is 16 residues. Written as DNA, the CDR3 is TGTGCCAGCAGTGAATCAGCGGGGACAATCACCGGGGAGCTGTTTTTT. It translates to CASSESAGTITGELFF.

The CDR3 coding sequence is TGTGCCAGCTCACCGATGACCGGGGCAGATACGCAGTATTTT. Encoded protein: CASSPMTGADTQYF. This sequence joins TRBV18 and TRBJ2-3; perhaps TRBD2 as D (5 bases). In germline, CDR1 is KGHSH, CDR2 LQKENI. The CDR3 covers 14 residues. V dropped 3 bases and J dropped 4 bases, with 11 bases sitting between them.

The chain is built from TRBV11-3 and TRBJ2-3; 12 nucleotides align to TRBD1. The germline V gene encodes CDR1 SGHNT and CDR2 YENEEA. V trimming: 3 bases; J trimming: 7 bases; junction bases outside the gene matches: 8. The CDR3 is made up of 16 amino acids. For the CDR3, the DNA is TGTGCCAGCAGCTTCCTGGGACAGGGGGCTTTGAATACGCAGTATTTT. It encodes CASSFLGQGALNTQYF.

The chain employs TRBV19 and TRBJ2-3; 8 positions match TRBD1. Germline V gene lookup returns CDR1 LNHDA and CDR2 SQIVND (reference sequence). Unmatched junction bases numbered 19, after V lost 5 bases and J lost 6 bases. CDR3 length: 18 residues. The CDR3 DNA reads TGTGCCAGTAGTGCCAATCCCCGGACAGGGAGCCTAGGCGATACGCAGTATTTT. This encodes CASSANPRTGSLGDTQYF.

The V and J genes are TRBV2 and TRBJ2-3; 8 nucleotides agree with TRBD2. V was clipped by 4 bases and J by 2 bases; unmatched bases: 8. Germline-derived CDR1 and CDR2 are SNHLY and FYNNEI. The CDR3 contains 16 residues. DNA of the CDR3: TGTGCCAGCAGTGGGGCCCCGGGGGGGAACACAGATACGCAGTATTTT. Amino acid sequence: CASSGAPGGNTDTQYF.

The J gene is TRBJ2-7, the V gene TRBV7-9; D may be TRBD1 (6 bases). Trimming cost V 6 bases and J 3 bases, with 12 bases left between them. The CDR3 covers 13 residues. CDR1 is SEHNR and CDR2 is FQNEAQ in the germline V gene (reference sequence). CDR3 bases: TGTGCCAGCAGGTCGGGACACAACTACGAGCAGTACTTC. As protein: CASRSGHNYEQYF.

The V and J genes are TRBV13 and TRBJ2-7, with 8 positions matching TRBD2. The CDR3 length is 15 residues. Germline CDR1 reads PRHDT; CDR2 reads FYEKMQ (reference sequence). The J segment lost 5 bases and the V segment lost 1 base, leaving 7 bases of the junction unmatched. For the CDR3, the DNA is TGTGCCAGCAGCTTAGAGAGCGGGAGAATAAACGAGCAGTACTTC. Protein product: CASSLESGRINEQYF. The whole variable domain, remainder taken from reference TRBV13 and TRBJ2-7, is AAGVIQSPRHLIKEKRETATLKCYPIPRHDTVYWYQQGPGQDPQFLISFYEKMQSDKGSIPDRFSAQQFSDYHSELNMSSLELGDSALYFCASSLESGRINEQYFGPGTRLTVT.

This chain links TRBV27 with TRBJ2-1; 7 positions agree with TRBD2. Looked up from germline, CDR1 is MNHEY and CDR2 is SMNVEV (reference sequence). The CDR3 sequence is 15 residues long. The ends lost 6 bases at V and 4 bases at J; junction bases unmatched: 9. The CDR3 region has the DNA TGTGCCAGCAGGCCTCTAGCGGATCCATACAATGAGCAGTTCTTC. Encoded protein: CASRPLADPYNEQFF.

This clone was seen just once. V usage is TRBV27 and J usage is TRBJ1-6, with D possibly being TRBD1 (5 bases). V was clipped by 6 bases and J by 5 bases, with 5 bases between them. The CDR3 loop spans 12 amino acids. Germline lookup yields CDR1 MNHEY and CDR2 SMNVEV (reference sequence). The DNA for the CDR3 is TGTGCCAGCAGGGACAATAATTCACCCCTCCACTTT. As protein: CASRDNNSPLHF.

As for this clone: At one end the junction does not follow the germline gene, possibly because of a read error. The chain carries TRBV7-7 and TRBJ2-3, with no clear D. Germline CDR1 reads SSHAT; CDR2 reads FNYEAQ (reference sequence). The CDR3 has 13 residues. CDR3 protein: CASSLSVTDTQYF. CDR3 in DNA: TGTGCTAGCAGCTTATCTGTTACAGATACGCAGTATTTT.

There are a few counts of this clone. The rearrangement joins TRBV15 to TRBJ1-2, with 12 bases lining up with TRBD1. The CDR3 has 16 amino acids. Germline V gene data show CDR1 as LNHNV and CDR2 as YYDKDF (reference sequence). V trimming: 0 bases; J trimming: 8 bases; junction bases outside the gene matches: 7. The CDR3 sequence: CATSRDQGTGGEGYTF. DNA of the CDR3: TGTGCCACCAGCAGAGATCAAGGGACAGGGGGCGAGGGCTACACCTTC. Filled out from reference TRBV15 and TRBJ1-2, the complete variable domain reads DAMVIQNPRYQVTQFGKPVTLSCSQTLNHNVMYWYQQKSSQAPKLLFHYYDKDFNNEADTPDNFQSRRPNTSFCFLDIRSPGLGDTAMYLCATSRDQGTGGEGYTFGSGTRLTVV.

The rearrangement joins TRBV5-1 to TRBJ2-7; D might be TRBD1 (5 bases). Germline CDR1 and CDR2: SGHRS and YFSETQ. The CDR3 has 15 amino acids. The V and J ends lost 1 base and 6 bases respectively, with 17 bases between them. CDR3 sequence: CASSLQVQGTREQYF. DNA for the CDR3: TGCGCCAGCAGCTTGCAGGTCCAGGGAACTCGCGAGCAGTACTTC.

CDR3 sequence: CASSSLWETGISATIYF. CDR3 bases: TGTGCCAGCAGCTCACTGTGGGAAACAGGGATTTCTGCCACCATATATTTT. V gene TRBV7-2 combines with J gene TRBJ1-3; possible D gene TRBD1, 6 bases. There are 17 residues in the CDR3. Per the germline V gene, CDR1 is SGHTA and CDR2 is FQGNSA. Trimming took off 4 bases at V and 9 bases at J, with 25 bases between the two ends. Combining the CDR3 with reference TRBV7-2 and TRBJ1-3 gives the whole variable domain GAGVSQSPSNKVTEKGKDVELRCDPISGHTALYWYRQSLGQGLEFLIYFQGNSAPDKSGLPSDRFSAERTGGSVSTLTIQRTQQEDSAVYLCASSSLWETGISATIYFGEGSWLTVV.

In its sample, this clone was seen a few times. The gene calls are TRBV28 and TRBJ1-6, with TRBD1 matching over 7 bases. CDR1 is MDHEN, CDR2 SYDVKM, per germline. Unmatched junction bases numbered 4, after V lost 1 base and J lost 10 bases. The length of the CDR3 is 14 residues. CDR3 sequence reads: CASSLSRGRSPLHF. Written as DNA, the CDR3 is TGTGCCAGCAGTTTATCCAGGGGGAGGTCACCCCTCCACTTT.